These 10 T cell receptor beta chains came from one sample sequenced in a study of blood T cell repertoires in COVID-19. The method was immunoSEQ multiplex PCR; TCRdb's version includes in-frame clones alone and lacks a portion of them. The sample has roughly 38,000 clones, roughly 80% seen once. The material sequenced was peripheral blood. These receptors all come from a man in his sixties in a cohort sampled during active COVID-19.

The chain carries TRBV6-5 and TRBJ1-1, with a weak D call TRBD1 (5 bases). CDR3 length equals 14 residues. Germline V gene sequence: CDR1 MNHEY, CDR2 SVGAGI. V was shortened by 7 bases and J by 1 base, with 13 bases between the two germline ends. CDR3 loop: CASNSPGQNTEAFF. In DNA, the CDR3 is TGTGCCAGCAATAGCCCTGGACAGAACACTGAAGCTTTCTTT.

The V gene is TRBV6-2 or TRBV6-3, the J gene TRBJ1-1; 9 bases are shared with TRBD1. The V segment lost 5 bases and the J segment 10 bases; nucleotides outside the gene matches: 14. This CDR3 contains 15 residues. Germline loops: CDR1 MNHEY, CDR2 SVGEGT. Written as DNA, the CDR3 is TGTGCCAGCAGTACCACCGGGACAGGGTCAATAGGAGCTTTCTTT. This encodes CASSTTGTGSIGAFF.

The chain employs TRBV27 and TRBJ2-2; 9 bases are a match to TRBD2. Germline V CDR1 and CDR2: MNHEY, SMNVEV (reference sequence). The V gene end was trimmed by 6 bases and the J gene end by 4 bases; junction bases not matched to a gene: 9. The CDR3 contains 16 residues. The CDR3 nucleotides are TGTGCCAGCAGACCTCTAGCGGGGACAACCACCGGGGAGCTGTTTTTT. As protein: CASRPLAGTTTGELFF.

By share of the sample, this clone is medium-sized. The rearrangement joins TRBV6-5 to TRBJ1-2; weak D call: TRBD1 (5 bases). V shed 10 bases and J shed 4 bases, with 13 bases lying between them. Germline-derived CDR1 and CDR2 are MNHEY and SVGAGI. This CDR3 has 12 amino acids. In DNA, the CDR3 is TGTGCCACCAGCGGGGGAGTCTATGGCTACACCTTC. It yields the protein CATSGGVYGYTF.

V usage is TRBV11-2 and J usage is TRBJ2-7; 10 bases are a match to TRBD1. The CDR3 runs 14 residues. Germline V gene data show CDR1 as SGHAT and CDR2 as FQNNGV. The V segment lost 6 bases and the J segment 2 bases; nucleotides outside the gene matches: 4. Written as DNA, the CDR3 is TGTGCCAGCAGAGGACAGGGGGGGACCTACGAGCAGTACTTC. Protein product: CASRGQGGTYEQYF.

V is TRBV3-1 (or the pseudogene TRBV3-2) and J is TRBJ2-4, with D tentatively TRBD1 (5 bases). CDR3 length: 14 residues. V lost 4 bases and J lost 8, with 15 bases in between. Germline V gives CDR1 LGHDT, CDR2 YNNKEL (reference sequence). In DNA, the CDR3 is TGTGCCAGCAGCCCTAGGGGCAGGGTTGACATTCAGTACTTC. It is translated as CASSPRGRVDIQYF.

This rearrangement joins TRBV28 to TRBJ1-2, with 8 bases that match TRBD1. The junction had 3 bases not matched to a gene; V was cut back by 3 bases and J by 6 bases. The CDR3 runs 13 residues. CDR1 and CDR2 from the germline V gene are MDHEN and SYDVKM. CDR3 sequence reads: CASSLQGADGYTF. The DNA for the CDR3 is TGTGCCAGCAGTTTGCAGGGGGCGGATGGCTACACCTTC.

This clone was picked up a small number of times. This chain joins TRBV20-1 and TRBJ1-2, with D perhaps TRBD1 (5 bases). Germline V gives CDR1 DFQATT, CDR2 SNEGSKA (reference sequence). V was cut by 6 bases and J by 3 bases, with 8 bases left in between. The CDR3 has 11 residues. The CDR3 sequence: CSASTDYGYTF. The CDR3 DNA follows: TGCAGTGCCTCGACAGACTATGGCTACACCTTC.

This clone was observed once. The J gene is TRBJ1-1, the V gene TRBV18; tentative D call: TRBD1 (6 bases). The V and J ends lost 3 bases and 1 base respectively, with 9 bases between them. Germline lookup yields CDR1 KGHSH and CDR2 LQKENI. The CDR3 totals 14 residues. DNA for the CDR3: TGTGCCAGCTCACCGGGACAACCGAACACTGAAGCTTTCTTT. This sequence encodes CASSPGQPNTEAFF.

The V and J genes are TRBV2 and TRBJ2-7, with 12 bases identical to TRBD1. This CDR3 spans 14 amino acids. Germline CDR1 is SNHLY and CDR2 is FYNNEI. V was clipped by 7 bases and J by 7 bases; unmatched bases: 8. The CDR3: CASIPGQGAVEQYF. The CDR3 DNA sequence: TGTGCCAGCATCCCGGGACAGGGGGCGGTTGAGCAGTACTTC.